A single sample is the source of the 5 T cell receptor beta chains below, sequenced in a study of shared clonotypes between healthy human individuals. Assay: immunoSEQ multiplex PCR; the TCRdb copy retains only in-frame clones and omits some. The sample lists 2 million to 2.5 million clones, roughly 93% occurring once. Material: naive CD4+ T cells from PBMCs. This sample's subset: CD45RA+ positively selected. The receptor source for this set is a young man in good health. Some clones in this sample may be carry-over from other donors' samples.

V is TRBV19 and J is TRBJ1-1, with D tentatively TRBD1 (5 bases). The germline CDR1 and CDR2 sequences are LNHDA and SQIVND (reference sequence). The ends were cut back, 7 bases at V and 0 bases at J, with 12 bases in the middle. The CDR3 has 14 residues. The CDR3 nucleotides read TGTGCCAGTACCCCGACAGCCCTGAACACTGAAGCTTTCTTT. Its translation: CASTPTALNTEAFF.

The chain couples TRBV29-1 to TRBJ1-2; D perhaps matches TRBD1 (6 bases). Looked up from germline, CDR1 is SQVTM and CDR2 is ANQGSEA. Trimming removed 2 bases from V and 6 bases from J, with 22 bases in between. The CDR3 has 16 amino acids. CDR3 DNA: TGCAGCGTTGAATCTACAGGGCAGGCCTTCTTAGATGGCTACACCTTC. It yields the protein CSVESTGQAFLDGYTF.

This chain joins TRBV5-5 and TRBJ2-7, with D possibly matching TRBD1 (7 bases). The germline V gene has CDR1 SGHKS and CDR2 YYEKEE (reference sequence). The CDR3 has 14 amino acids. The V end lost 4 bases, the J end lost 3 bases, and 14 bases lay between the germline ends. In DNA, the CDR3 is TGTGCCAGCAGCCCCCGACAGGGAGGCTACGAGCAGTACTTC. It codes for CASSPRQGGYEQYF.

The J gene is TRBJ1-5, the V gene TRBV5-6, with a weak D call TRBD1 (5 bases). Between the trimmed V and J ends, which lost 3 bases and 0 bases, there was a span of 16 bases. The V gene's germline CDR1 is SGHDT and CDR2 YYEEEE. The CDR3 is 17 residues long. In nucleotides, the CDR3 is TGTGCCAGCAGCTCCCGTGGGGCTTCTTATAGCAATCAGCCCCAGCATTTT. Translation gives CASSSRGASYSNQPQHF. The full variable domain, completed using reference TRBV5-6 and TRBJ1-5, is DAGVTQSPTHLIKTRGQQVTLRCSPKSGHDTVSWYQQALGQGPQFIFQYYEEEERQRGNFPDRFSGHQFPNYSSELNVNALLLGDSALYLCASSSRGASYSNQPQHFGDGTRLSIL.

The V gene is TRBV7-9, the J gene TRBJ2-5; D is possibly TRBD1 or TRBD2 (5 bases each). The CDR3 has 14 residues. V was cut by 5 bases and J by 5 bases, with 15 bases left in between. Germline-derived CDR1 and CDR2 are SEHNR and FQNEAQ (reference sequence). DNA of the CDR3: TGTGCCAGCAGCCACGGATTTGGGGGTGAGACCCAGTACTTC. It specifies CASSHGFGGETQYF.